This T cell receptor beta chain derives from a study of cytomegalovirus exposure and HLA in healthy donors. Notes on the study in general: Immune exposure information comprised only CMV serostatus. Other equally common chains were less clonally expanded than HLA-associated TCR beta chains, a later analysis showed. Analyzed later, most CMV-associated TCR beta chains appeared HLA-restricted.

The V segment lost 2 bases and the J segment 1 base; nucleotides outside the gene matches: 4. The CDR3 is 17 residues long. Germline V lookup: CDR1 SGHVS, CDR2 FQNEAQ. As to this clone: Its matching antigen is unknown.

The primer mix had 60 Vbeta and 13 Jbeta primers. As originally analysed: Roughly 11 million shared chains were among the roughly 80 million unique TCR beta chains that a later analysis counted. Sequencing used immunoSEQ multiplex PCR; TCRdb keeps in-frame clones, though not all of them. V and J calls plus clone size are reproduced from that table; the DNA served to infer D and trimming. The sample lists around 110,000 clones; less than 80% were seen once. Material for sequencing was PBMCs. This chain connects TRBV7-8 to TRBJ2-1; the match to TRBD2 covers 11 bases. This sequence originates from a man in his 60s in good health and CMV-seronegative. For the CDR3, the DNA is TGTGCCAGCAGCTTATTTCGGACTAGCGGGTCCTACAATGAGCAGTTCTTC. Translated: CASSLFRTSGSYNEQFF.